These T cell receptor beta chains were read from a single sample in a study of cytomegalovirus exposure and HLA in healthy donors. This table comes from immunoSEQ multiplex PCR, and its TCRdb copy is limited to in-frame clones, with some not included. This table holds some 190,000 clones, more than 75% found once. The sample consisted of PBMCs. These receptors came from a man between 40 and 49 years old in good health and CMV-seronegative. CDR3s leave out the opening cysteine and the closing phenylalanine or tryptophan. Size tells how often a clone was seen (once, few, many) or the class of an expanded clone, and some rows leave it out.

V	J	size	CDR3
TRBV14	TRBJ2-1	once	ASSQGWTGGHEQF
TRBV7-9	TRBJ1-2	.	ASSLGGGPNYGYT
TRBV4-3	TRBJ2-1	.	ASSQDFLASSYNEQF
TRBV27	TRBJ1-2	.	ASSLGGGRDGYT
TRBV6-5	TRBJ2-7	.	ASSYDTSGGTQY
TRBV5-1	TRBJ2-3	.	ASSGTTVTSDTQY
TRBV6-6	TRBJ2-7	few	ASSHQVGSYEQY
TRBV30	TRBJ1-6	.	AWKGQGSSPLH
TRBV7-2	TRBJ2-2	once	ASSVWTGGNGELF
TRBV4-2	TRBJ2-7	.	ASRQTSGLAYEQY
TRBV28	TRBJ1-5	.	ASSLTGESQPQH
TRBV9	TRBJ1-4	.	ASSGTTGKTNEKLF
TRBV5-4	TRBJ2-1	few	ASSLGSGGRIGYNEQF